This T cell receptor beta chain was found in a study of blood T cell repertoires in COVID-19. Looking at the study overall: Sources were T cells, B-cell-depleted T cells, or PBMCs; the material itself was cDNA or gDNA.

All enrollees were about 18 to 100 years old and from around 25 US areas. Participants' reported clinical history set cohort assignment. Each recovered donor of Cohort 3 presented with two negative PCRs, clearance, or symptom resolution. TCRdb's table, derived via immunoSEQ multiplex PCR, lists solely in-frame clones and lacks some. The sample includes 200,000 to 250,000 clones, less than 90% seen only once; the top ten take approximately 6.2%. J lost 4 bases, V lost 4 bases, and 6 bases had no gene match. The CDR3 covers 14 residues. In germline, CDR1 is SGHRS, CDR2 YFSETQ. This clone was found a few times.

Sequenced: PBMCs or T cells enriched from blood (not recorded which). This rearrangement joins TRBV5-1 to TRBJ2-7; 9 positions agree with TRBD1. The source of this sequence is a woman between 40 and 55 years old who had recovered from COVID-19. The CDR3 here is CASSPGTGIYEQYF. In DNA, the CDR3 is TGCGCCAGCAGCCCCGGGACAGGGATTTACGAGCAGTACTTC. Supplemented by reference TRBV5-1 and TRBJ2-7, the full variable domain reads KAGVTQTPRYLIKTRGQQVTLSCSPISGHRSVSWYQQTPGQGLQFLFEYFSETQRNKGNFPGRFSGRQFSNSRSEMNVSTLELGDSALYLCASSPGTGIYEQYFGPGTRLTVT.